These 11 T cell receptor beta chains were sequenced from one sample in a study of T cell repertoires in cytomegalovirus infection. TCRdb reprocessed the reads with MiXCR, giving one entry per CDR3 protein. The sample records 450,000 to 550,000 distinct CDR3 sequences, 15% to 20% being singletons. The sample comprised CD8+ T cells from PBMCs. The source of these receptors is a human donor in good health (CMV status not recorded). Some clones in this sample may be carry-over from other donors' samples.

This clonotype was counted only a few times. V and J are TRBV4-1 and TRBJ2-1; tentatively, D is TRBD2 (5 bases). CDR1 and CDR2 (germline): MGHRA, YSYEKL. V lost 0 bases and J lost 8, with 8 bases in between. The CDR3 contains 13 residues. CDR3 sequence reads: CASSQEAAYEQFF. CDR3 sequence (DNA): TGCGCCAGCAGCCAAGAAGCGGCTTATGAGCAGTTCTTC.

In this sample, this clonotype turned up many times. The J gene is TRBJ2-1, the V gene TRBV7-3, with TRBD1 identical over 7 bases. Germline V gene sequence: CDR1 SGHTA, CDR2 FQGTGA. J lost 3 bases, V lost 3 bases, and 8 bases had no gene match. CDR3 length: 16 amino acids. The CDR3 loop reads CASSFQQGSVYNEQFF. The CDR3 DNA sequence: TGTGCCAGCAGCTTCCAACAGGGGAGTGTCTACAATGAGCAGTTCTTC.

Ten or more counts support this clonotype. The chain employs TRBV6-5 and TRBJ1-2; 9 bases are shared with TRBD1. Germline V gene lookup returns CDR1 MNHEY and CDR2 SVGAGI. This CDR3 is 16 amino acids long. Trimming took 0 bases from V and 4 from J; bases not matched to a gene: 6. CDR3 DNA sequence: TGTGCCAGCAGTTACTCGGGACAGGGAGTCCTCTATGGCTACACCTTC. As protein: CASSYSGQGVLYGYTF.

This clonotype has at least ten counts. The chain uses TRBV11-2 and TRBJ2-7; the D gene is possibly TRBD2 (6 bases). CDR3 length equals 14 residues. CDR1 is SGHAT and CDR2 is FQNNGV in the germline V gene. The V end lost 2 bases, the J end lost 1 base, and 9 bases lay between the germline ends. In nucleotides, the CDR3 is TGTGCCAGCAGCTTATGGCGGGAATCCTACGAGCAGTACTTC. Translation gives CASSLWRESYEQYF. The full variable domain, with the rest looked up from reference TRBV11-2 and TRBJ2-7, is EAGVAQSPRYKIIEKRQSVAFWCNPISGHATLYWYQQILGQGPKLLIQFQNNGVVDDSQLPKDRFSAERLKGVDSTLKIQPAKLEDSAVYLCASSLWRESYEQYFGPGTRLTVT.

At least ten counts were recorded for this clonotype. DNA for the CDR3: TGTGCCAGCAGCTTAGCGCAGGCGGGCCCGAAGGAGGATACGCAGTATTTT. Amino acids: CASSLAQAGPKEDTQYF. The V and J genes are TRBV7-8 and TRBJ2-3; tentative D call: TRBD2 (5 bases). The CDR3 consists of 17 residues. Per germline, CDR1 SGHVS and CDR2 FQNEAQ. Between the trimmed V and J ends, which lost 0 bases and 6 bases, there was a span of 19 bases.

This clonotype occurred many times. This chain links TRBV4-1 with TRBJ2-5; 8 nucleotides match TRBD1. With V trimmed by 3 bases and J by 6 bases, 9 bases remained unmatched. This CDR3 has 15 amino acids. The germline gives CDR1 MGHRA, CDR2 YSYEKL. The CDR3 bases are TGCGCCAGCAGCCAGTACGATGACAGGGGAAAGACCCAGTACTTC. It specifies CASSQYDDRGKTQYF.

V usage is TRBV6-6 and J usage is TRBJ1-2, with D unresolved. The V gene lost 5 bases and the J gene lost 8 bases, with 21 bases spanning the gap. This CDR3 contains 15 residues. Germline V lookup: CDR1 MNHNY, CDR2 SVGAGI (reference sequence). CDR3 region: CASSDPGIPSNGYTF. The DNA for the CDR3 is TGTGCCAGCAGTGACCCGGGAATCCCGTCGAACGGCTACACCTTC.

This clonotype was counted only a few times. The chain employs TRBV11-2 and TRBJ2-1; D remains ambiguous. Germline V lookup: CDR1 SGHAT, CDR2 FQNNGV. Trimming left V 0 bases short and J 10 bases short, with 7 bases between. The CDR3 has 12 amino acids. In DNA, the CDR3 is TGTGCCAGCAGCTTAGACCCGATGGAGCAGTTCTTC. Its protein product is CASSLDPMEQFF.

This clonotype showed up many times. The chain recombines TRBV6-1 with TRBJ2-1; 8 bases line up with TRBD1. The germline gives CDR1 MNHNS, CDR2 SASEGT. This CDR3 region has 15 residues. Losses at the gene ends were 5 bases for V and 2 bases for J; bases not matched to a gene: 5. The CDR3 sequence is CASSPRDRTYNEQFF. The CDR3 DNA sequence: TGTGCCAGCAGTCCCCGGGACAGGACCTACAATGAGCAGTTCTTC.

This clonotype has just a few counts. The rearrangement uses TRBV10-3 and TRBJ2-7, with TRBD1 matching over 7 bases. CDR3 size: 14 residues. CDR1 ENHRY and CDR2 SYGVKD come from the germline V gene. V lost 3 bases and J lost 5; bases outside the gene matches: 7. CDR3: CAISDTDRMNEQYF. DNA for the CDR3: TGTGCCATCAGTGACACGGACAGGATGAACGAGCAGTACTTC.

The chain carries TRBV27 and TRBJ2-3, with D perhaps matching TRBD2 (6 bases). The CDR3 totals 16 residues. Trimming stripped 0 bases from V and 2 bases from J, with 12 bases between. The germline CDR1 and CDR2 sequences are MNHEY and SMNVEV (reference sequence). In DNA, the CDR3 is TGTGCCAGCAGTTTATCGATGGCTAGCGTCACAGATACGCAGTATTTT. This sequence encodes CASSLSMASVTDTQYF.